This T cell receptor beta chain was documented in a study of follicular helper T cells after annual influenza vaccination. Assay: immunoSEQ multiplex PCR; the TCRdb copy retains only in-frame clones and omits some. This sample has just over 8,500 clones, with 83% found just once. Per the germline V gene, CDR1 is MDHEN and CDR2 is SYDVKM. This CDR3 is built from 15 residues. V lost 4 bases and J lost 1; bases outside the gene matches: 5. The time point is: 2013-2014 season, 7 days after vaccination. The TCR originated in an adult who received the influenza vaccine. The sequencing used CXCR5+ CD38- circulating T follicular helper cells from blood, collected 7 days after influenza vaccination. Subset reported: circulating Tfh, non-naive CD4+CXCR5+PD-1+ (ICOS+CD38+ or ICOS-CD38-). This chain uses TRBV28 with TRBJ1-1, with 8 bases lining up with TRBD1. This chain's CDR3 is CASSSPGTGNTEAFF. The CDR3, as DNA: TGTGCCAGCAGTTCCCCGGGGACAGGGAACACTGAAGCTTTCTTT.